This T cell receptor (beta chain) was retrieved from a study of shared clonotypes between healthy human individuals. The study's findings and limits: The rarefaction results pointed to incomplete sorted-subset sequencing despite large depth.

The V gene lost 6 bases and the J gene lost 4 bases, with 15 bases spanning the gap. Per germline, CDR1 MNHNS and CDR2 SASEGT. This CDR3 has 14 residues. The study enrolled healthy HIV-negative adults without recent acute infections or vaccinations as donors. This clone was counted only a few times. Its antigen remains unknown. Sequencing used immunoSEQ multiplex PCR; TCRdb keeps in-frame clones, though not all of them. In the table there are millions of clones, 95% of which are singletons. Sequenced sample: naive CD4+ T cells sorted from blood. Subset reported: CD45RA+ positively selected. The receptor was isolated from a young man in good health. The rearrangement joins TRBV6-1 to TRBJ1-1; maybe TRBD1 (5 bases). CDR3 coding DNA: TGTGCCAGCAGGACTCAAGAGGGGATCACTGAAGCTTTCTTT. Residues: CASRTQEGITEAFF.